Listed below are T cell receptor beta chains from one sample, sequenced in a study of T cell repertoires in cytomegalovirus infection. TCRdb passed the reads through MiXCR, listing each CDR3 protein once. The table shows hundreds of thousands of distinct CDR3 sequences, with about 24% occurring only once. The sequencing input was CD8+ T cells from PBMCs. The receptor source for this set is a human donor in good health (CMV status not recorded). Some clones in this sample may be carry-over from other donors' samples. Each CDR3 is given with its conserved first and last residue. A D gene is named only where the DNA matches it firmly. Rows give clone size only sometimes, using once, few, many, or a class for an expanded clone.

j_call: TRBJ2-7
d_call: NA
clone_size: few
cdr3_length: 17
v_call: TRBV7-9
cdr3_nt: TGTGCCAGCAGTCCCGCAGCTCCCCGACCATCCGTATACGAGCAGTACTTC
cdr3_aa: CASSPAAPRPSVYEQYF

j_call: TRBJ2-1
d_call: NA
clone_size: few
cdr3_length: 12
v_call: TRBV5-1
cdr3_nt: TGCGCCAGCAGGTCGGTGTCCAATGAGCAGTTCTTC
cdr3_aa: CASRSVSNEQFF

j_call: TRBJ1-1
d_call: NA
clone_size: NA
cdr3_length: 15
v_call: TRBV27
cdr3_nt: TGTGCCAGCAGTTTAGGCGGCACCTTACGGGCTGAAGCTTTCTTT
cdr3_aa: CASSLGGTLRAEAFF

j_call: TRBJ2-1
d_call: NA
clone_size: NA
cdr3_length: 17
v_call: TRBV27
cdr3_nt: TGTGCCAGCAGTTTAGGGCGTCCGGGGGACTCCTACAATGAGCAGTTCTTC
cdr3_aa: CASSLGRPGDSYNEQFF

j_call: TRBJ1-5
d_call: NA
clone_size: few
cdr3_length: 13
v_call: TRBV15
cdr3_nt: TGTGCCACCAGCAGAGTGGGGGATCAGCCCCAGCATTTT
cdr3_aa: CATSRVGDQPQHF

j_call: TRBJ2-1
d_call: NA
clone_size: few
cdr3_length: 13
v_call: TRBV29-1
cdr3_nt: TGCAGCGTGCTAGATAGCTCCTACAATGAGCAGTTCTTC
cdr3_aa: CSVLDSSYNEQFF

j_call: TRBJ2-5
d_call: NA
clone_size: few
cdr3_length: 14
v_call: TRBV15
cdr3_nt: TGTGCCACCAACGGACGCTCGGAACCAGAGACCCAGTACTTC
cdr3_aa: CATNGRSEPETQYF

j_call: TRBJ2-7
d_call: TRBD2
clone_size: few
cdr3_length: 13
v_call: TRBV6-2/TRBV6-3
cdr3_nt: TGTGCCAGCGCCCGGGGGGGGAACTACGAGCAGTACTTC
cdr3_aa: CASARGGNYEQYF

j_call: TRBJ2-1
d_call: TRBD2
clone_size: NA
cdr3_length: 11
v_call: TRBV20-1
cdr3_nt: TGCATTCGCGGGGGTAGCGATGAGCAGTTCTTC
cdr3_aa: CIRGGSDEQFF

j_call: TRBJ2-5
d_call: TRBD2
clone_size: NA
cdr3_length: 16
v_call: TRBV20-1
cdr3_nt: TGCAGTGCTAGTAGTGGGGGACTAGCTGTGCAAGAGACCCAGTACTTC
cdr3_aa: CSASSGGLAVQETQYF

j_call: TRBJ2-4
d_call: NA
clone_size: NA
cdr3_length: 12
v_call: TRBV7-8
cdr3_nt: TGTGCCAGCAGCCCAGAACCAAACATTCAGTACTTC
cdr3_aa: CASSPEPNIQYF

j_call: TRBJ1-2
d_call: NA
clone_size: few
cdr3_length: 13
v_call: TRBV12-5
cdr3_nt: TGTGCTAGTGGCTCGGGGCGGACCTATGGCTACACCTTC
cdr3_aa: CASGSGRTYGYTF

j_call: TRBJ2-7
d_call: NA
clone_size: many
cdr3_length: 16
v_call: TRBV7-9
cdr3_nt: TGTGCCAGCAGCTTCCCCCAGGGTCCTTTTGGGTACGAGCAGTACTTC
cdr3_aa: CASSFPQGPFGYEQYF

j_call: TRBJ2-1
d_call: NA
clone_size: few
cdr3_length: 12
v_call: TRBV29-1
cdr3_nt: TGCAGCGTTGGGGTCCCCGGGAATGAGCAGTTCTTC
cdr3_aa: CSVGVPGNEQFF

j_call: TRBJ2-3
d_call: NA
clone_size: NA
cdr3_length: 17
v_call: TRBV11-2
cdr3_nt: TGTGCCAGCAGCTTAGATCAGGAACGAATAGACACAGATACGCAGTATTTT
cdr3_aa: CASSLDQERIDTDTQYF

j_call: TRBJ1-5
d_call: NA
clone_size: few
cdr3_length: 15
v_call: TRBV5-5
cdr3_nt: TGTGCCAGCAGCTCAGGCCCCGAAGGGAATCAGCCCCAGCATTTT
cdr3_aa: CASSSGPEGNQPQHF

j_call: TRBJ2-1
d_call: TRBD1
clone_size: many
cdr3_length: 14
v_call: TRBV19
cdr3_nt: TGTGCCAGTAGCCCCGGGACAGGGTCCAATGAGCAGTTCTTC
cdr3_aa: CASSPGTGSNEQFF

j_call: TRBJ2-5
d_call: NA
clone_size: many
cdr3_length: 18
v_call: TRBV28
cdr3_nt: TGTGCCAGCAGTTTCCCACCCCTCGAGACAGGTGGCGGGGAGACCCAGTACTTC
cdr3_aa: CASSFPPLETGGGETQYF

j_call: TRBJ1-1
d_call: NA
clone_size: NA
cdr3_length: 17
v_call: TRBV28
cdr3_nt: TGTGCCAGCAGTTCGCCCGTGGACAGCCCCATGAACACTGAAGCTTTCTTT
cdr3_aa: CASSSPVDSPMNTEAFF

j_call: TRBJ2-7
d_call: TRBD2
clone_size: many
cdr3_length: 14
v_call: TRBV7-2
cdr3_nt: TGTGCCAGCAGCTGGGGGGACTACGCCTACGAGCAGTACTTC
cdr3_aa: CASSWGDYAYEQYF

j_call: TRBJ1-1
d_call: NA
clone_size: NA
cdr3_length: 13
v_call: TRBV20-1
cdr3_nt: TGCAGTGCTAGAGGGAGGAGGAACACTGAAGCTTTCTTT
cdr3_aa: CSARGRRNTEAFF

j_call: TRBJ1-1
d_call: NA
clone_size: NA
cdr3_length: 17
v_call: TRBV12-3/TRBV12-4
cdr3_nt: TGTGCCAGCAGTTCTTCCGGGACGCTAAAACCCAACACTGAAGCTTTCTTT
cdr3_aa: CASSSSGTLKPNTEAFF

j_call: TRBJ2-2
d_call: NA
clone_size: many
cdr3_length: 15
v_call: TRBV7-2
cdr3_nt: TGTGCCAGCAGCTTATACGGGGGTGACACCGGGGAGCTGTTTTTT
cdr3_aa: CASSLYGGDTGELFF

j_call: TRBJ2-7
d_call: NA
clone_size: NA
cdr3_length: 13
v_call: TRBV10-3
cdr3_nt: TGTGCCATCAGCCCGGGACACTCCTACGAGCAGTACTTC
cdr3_aa: CAISPGHSYEQYF

j_call: TRBJ2-1
d_call: NA
clone_size: NA
cdr3_length: 13
v_call: TRBV20-1
cdr3_nt: TGCAGTGCCGGAGGGCTAGACAGAAATGAGCAGTTCTTC
cdr3_aa: CSAGGLDRNEQFF

j_call: TRBJ2-7
d_call: TRBD2
clone_size: many
cdr3_length: 14
v_call: TRBV7-6
cdr3_nt: TGTGCCAGCAGCTCCACTAGCGGGGGCTACGAGCAGTACTTC
cdr3_aa: CASSSTSGGYEQYF

j_call: TRBJ1-5
d_call: NA
clone_size: many
cdr3_length: 13
v_call: TRBV7-9
cdr3_nt: TGTGCCAGCAGCTTAGCTTGGGGGGAGCCCCAGCATTTT
cdr3_aa: CASSLAWGEPQHF

j_call: TRBJ2-1
d_call: NA
clone_size: few
cdr3_length: 16
v_call: TRBV5-8
cdr3_nt: TGTGCCAGCAGCCTTATGGCCTCCGGACGTTCAAATGAGCAGTTCTTC
cdr3_aa: CASSLMASGRSNEQFF

j_call: TRBJ2-7
d_call: NA
clone_size: few
cdr3_length: 12
v_call: TRBV7-9
cdr3_nt: TGTGCCACCGGTCCTCCTTCCTACGAGCAGTACTTC
cdr3_aa: CATGPPSYEQYF

j_call: TRBJ2-4
d_call: NA
clone_size: many
cdr3_length: 12
v_call: TRBV7-8
cdr3_nt: TGTGCCAGCAGCTTAGGATATTTAGAACCTAACTTC
cdr3_aa: CASSLGYLEPNF

j_call: TRBJ2-5
d_call: NA
clone_size: NA
cdr3_length: 16
v_call: TRBV2
cdr3_nt: TGTGCCAGCAGTGAGGTCTCAGCTTCGTGGATTGAGACCCAGTACTTC
cdr3_aa: CASSEVSASWIETQYF

j_call: TRBJ2-4
d_call: NA
clone_size: many
cdr3_length: 15
v_call: TRBV7-2
cdr3_nt: TGTGCCAGCAGCACCGGGACTCTAGCCAAAAACATTCAGTACTTC
cdr3_aa: CASSTGTLAKNIQYF

j_call: TRBJ2-1
d_call: TRBD1
clone_size: many
cdr3_length: 16
v_call: TRBV7-2
cdr3_nt: TGTGCCAGCAGCTTAACTAGGGACAGCACCTACAATGAGCAGTTCTTC
cdr3_aa: CASSLTRDSTYNEQFF

j_call: TRBJ2-1
d_call: TRBD2
clone_size: few
cdr3_length: 15
v_call: TRBV19
cdr3_nt: TGTGCCAGTAGTCTAGCGGGGGGCATGGGCAATGAGCAGTTCTTC
cdr3_aa: CASSLAGGMGNEQFF

j_call: TRBJ2-4
d_call: TRBD2
clone_size: NA
cdr3_length: 15
v_call: TRBV11-2
cdr3_nt: TGTGCCAGCAGCTCCTCCGGGAGGTTCGGAAACATTCAGTACTTC
cdr3_aa: CASSSSGRFGNIQYF

j_call: TRBJ2-1
d_call: TRBD2
clone_size: few
cdr3_length: 16
v_call: TRBV20-1
cdr3_nt: TGCAGTGCTAAGGATCTGGGACTAGCGGGGCCCCGTCTCCAGTTCTTC
cdr3_aa: CSAKDLGLAGPRLQFF

j_call: TRBJ1-2
d_call: TRBD1
clone_size: NA
cdr3_length: 17
v_call: TRBV7-9
cdr3_nt: TGTGCCAGCAGCCAAAGGTGGGACAGGGTAATGGACTATGGCTACACCTTC
cdr3_aa: CASSQRWDRVMDYGYTF

j_call: TRBJ2-6
d_call: NA
clone_size: many
cdr3_length: 15
v_call: TRBV25-1
cdr3_nt: TGTGCCAGCAGTGACTGGGGCTCTGGGGCCAACGTCCTGACTTTC
cdr3_aa: CASSDWGSGANVLTF

j_call: TRBJ1-1
d_call: NA
clone_size: few
cdr3_length: 17
v_call: TRBV28
cdr3_nt: TGTGCCAGCAGCACGATACTGCTCCACGTTCGGGGTCCTGAAGCTTTCTTT
cdr3_aa: CASSTILLHVRGPEAFF

j_call: TRBJ2-7
d_call: NA
clone_size: many
cdr3_length: 14
v_call: TRBV7-8
cdr3_nt: TGTGCCAGCAGCTTAGGAGGCAGGGGCAACGAGCAGTACTTC
cdr3_aa: CASSLGGRGNEQYF

j_call: TRBJ1-4
d_call: NA
clone_size: few
cdr3_length: 14
v_call: TRBV29-1
cdr3_nt: TGCAGCGTTTTTGACCCTGCAACTAATGAAAAACTGTTTTTT
cdr3_aa: CSVFDPATNEKLFF

j_call: TRBJ2-1
d_call: NA
clone_size: once
cdr3_length: 12
v_call: TRBV6-2/TRBV6-3
cdr3_nt: TGTGCCAGCAATTACTCTTGGGAGGAGCAGTTCTTC
cdr3_aa: CASNYSWEEQFF

j_call: TRBJ2-3
d_call: NA
clone_size: many
cdr3_length: 14
v_call: TRBV7-9
cdr3_nt: TGTGCCAGCAGCTTGAGGATGAGCACAGATACGCAGTATTTT
cdr3_aa: CASSLRMSTDTQYF

j_call: TRBJ1-4
d_call: NA
clone_size: NA
cdr3_length: 14
v_call: TRBV7-6
cdr3_nt: TGTGCCAGCAGCCCTGGACCAGCGAATGAAAAACTGTTTTTT
cdr3_aa: CASSPGPANEKLFF